This T cell receptor (beta chain) is drawn from a study of cytomegalovirus exposure and HLA in healthy donors. PCR employed 60 Vbeta and 13 Jbeta primers. Profiled with immunoSEQ multiplex PCR; TCRdb holds only in-frame clones, not every one. This sample has 100,000 to 150,000 clones, with 80% found just once. Per the germline V gene, CDR1 is SGHTA and CDR2 is FQGNSA. V was pared by 2 bases and J by 11 bases, with 13 bases between. This CDR3 is 13 amino acids long. The TCR comes from a middle-aged man in good health and CMV-seronegative. The sample comprised PBMCs. V gene TRBV7-2 combines with J gene TRBJ1-5; maybe TRBD1 (5 bases). The CDR3, as DNA: TGTGCCAGCAGCTTATGGGGGACTACGGCCCAGCATTTT. It codes for CASSLWGTTAQHF.